This T cell receptor (beta chain) came from a study of blood T cell repertoires in COVID-19. Germline values: CDR1 MNHNS, CDR2 SASEGT. Trimming took 5 bases from V and 2 from J, leaving 7 bases between them. The CDR3 is made up of 13 amino acids. Some clones are missing from TCRdb's copy, which holds only in-frame ones; the method was immunoSEQ multiplex PCR. Seen here are over 25,000 clones, around four fifths observed once, and the top ten hold over 60%. The V gene is TRBV6-1, the J gene TRBJ2-1; maybe TRBD2 (5 bases). This receptor was identified in a man in his 70s with acute or convalescent COVID-19. The sequencing input was peripheral blood. The CDR3 nucleotides read TGTGCCAGCAGTCCCGGGGCCTACAATGAGCAGTTCTTC. Amino acid sequence: CASSPGAYNEQFF.